The 22 T cell receptor beta chains reported below all come from one sample, sequenced in a study of T cells after yellow fever vaccination. One entry per CDR3 protein, called by TCRdb with MiXCR from the 5' RACE reads. The sample records 300,000 or so distinct CDR3 sequences, 13% being singletons. Sequences were derived from CD4+ T cells sorted from PBMCs, sampled 45 days after the yellow fever booster vaccination. The receptors originated from a man younger than 40 who received the YFV17D yellow fever vaccine.

There are a few counts of this clonotype. CDR3 DNA: TGTGCCAGCAGCCCAAATATCCGGACTTCTAGGGCCCCCACAGATACGCAGTATTTT. The encoded protein is CASSPNIRTSRAPTDTQYF. The chain combines TRBV7-3 with TRBJ2-3; D may be TRBD2 (5 bases). Germline CDR1 SGHTA, CDR2 FQGTGA. The germline V and J ends were trimmed by 5 bases and 2 bases, with 26 bases remaining between them. This CDR3 spans 19 amino acids.

The V gene is TRBV12-3 or TRBV12-4, the J gene TRBJ2-5; TRBD2 is a possible D gene (5 bases). The CDR3 extends over 12 amino acids. The V and J ends lost 8 bases and 5 bases respectively, with 12 bases between them. DNA for the CDR3: TGTGCCAGCGGTGAGGGTGGGGAGACCCAGTACTTC. Amino acid sequence: CASGEGGETQYF.

This clonotype was observed a few times. The CDR3: CASSLVPVPGEQFF. DNA for the CDR3: TGTGCCAGCAGCTTAGTTCCCGTGCCTGGTGAGCAGTTCTTC. The rearrangement joins TRBV7-2 to TRBJ2-1; D gene uncertain. Germline values: CDR1 SGHTA, CDR2 FQGNSA. V lost 1 base, J lost 9 bases, and 13 bases lay in between. There are 14 residues in the CDR3. The full variable domain, its missing parts supplied by reference TRBV7-2 and TRBJ2-1, is GAGVSQSPSNKVTEKGKDVELRCDPISGHTALYWYRQSLGQGLEFLIYFQGNSAPDKSGLPSDRFSAERTGGSVSTLTIQRTQQEDSAVYLCASSLVPVPGEQFFGPGTRLTVL.

The chain carries TRBV10-3 and TRBJ2-5; TRBD1 matches at 7 bases. V dropped 9 bases and J dropped 5; count of bases not matched to a gene: 12. The CDR3 length is 14 residues. Germline assignment: CDR1 ENHRY and CDR2 SYGVKD. The CDR3 sequence is CAIRSQGVTETQYF. The CDR3 DNA is TGTGCCATTCGCAGTCAGGGGGTAACGGAGACCCAGTACTTC.

This clonotype was recorded a few times. Compared with germline, one end of the junction differs, possibly owing to a read error. The rearrangement links TRBV7-7 to TRBJ2-5, with D possibly being TRBD1 (6 bases). This CDR3 region has 14 residues. The germline CDR1 and CDR2 sequences are SSHAT and FNYEAQ (reference sequence). This CDR3 reads CASSFQTGQETQYF. The CDR3 DNA reads as TGTGCTAGCAGCTTTCAGACAGGCCAAGAGACCCAGTACTTC.

This clonotype has only a few counts. This chain joins TRBV5-5 and TRBJ2-1; 9 bases fit TRBD1. CDR1 is SGHKS and CDR2 is YYEKEE in the germline V gene (reference sequence). V shed 4 bases and J 6 bases; nucleotides not matched to a gene: 5. The CDR3 is 14 amino acids. In DNA, the CDR3 is TGTGCCAGCAGCGGGACAGGGAGAAGCAATGAGCAGTTCTTC. Its translation: CASSGTGRSNEQFF. Variable domain in full (rest from reference TRBV5-5 and TRBJ2-1): DAGVTQSPTHLIKTRGQQVTLRCSPISGHKSVSWYQQVLGQGPQFIFQYYEKEERGRGNFPDRFSARQFPNYSSELNVNALLLGDSALYLCASSGTGRSNEQFFGPGTRLTVL.

This chain connects TRBV6-6 to TRBJ2-1; D is undetermined. Germline CDR1 is MNHNY and CDR2 is SVGAGI (reference sequence). V was trimmed by 6 bases and J by 11 bases, leaving 11 bases between them. The CDR3 length is 11 residues. CDR3 region: CASSSDSKQFF. CDR3 bases: TGTGCCAGCAGCTCTGACTCGAAGCAGTTCTTC.

In this sample, this clonotype turned up a few times. The genes are TRBV6-6 and TRBJ2-5; 9 nucleotides match TRBD1. The trim removed 10 bases at V and 5 bases at J, leaving 8 bases unmatched. CDR3 length equals 13 residues. Germline V CDR1 and CDR2: MNHNY, SVGAGI (reference sequence). CDR3 DNA: TGTGCCATGGGCACAGGGGGCTCGGAGACCCAGTACTTC. Translation: CAMGTGGSETQYF.

The sample holds a few counts of this clonotype. The J gene is TRBJ2-7, the V gene TRBV4-3; no firm D call. The V end was cut by 1 base, the J end by 3 bases, with 10 bases between. CDR3 length: 14 amino acids. Germline-derived CDR1 and CDR2 are LGHNA and YSLEER. The CDR3 sequence is CASSQGVGYYEQYF. In DNA form, the CDR3 reads TGCGCCAGCAGCCAAGGGGTGGGATACTACGAGCAGTACTTC.

V gene TRBV20-1 combines with J gene TRBJ2-1, with 10 nucleotides matching TRBD2. Germline values: CDR1 DFQATT, CDR2 SNEGSKA (reference sequence). V was clipped by 6 bases and J by 3 bases; unmatched bases: 14. This CDR3 spans 17 amino acids. CDR3 sequence reads: CSAIGSSGRQIYNEQFF. CDR3 bases: TGCAGTGCAATTGGGAGTAGCGGGAGGCAAATCTACAATGAGCAGTTCTTC.

This clonotype was observed a handful of times. V gene TRBV12-3 or TRBV12-4 combines with J gene TRBJ2-3, with TRBD1 identical over 7 bases. J gave up 8 bases and V 5 bases, and 1 base lay outside the gene matches. The CDR3 runs 11 residues. In nucleotides, the CDR3 is TGTGCCAGCAGTACAGGGGTTACGCAGTATTTT. Translating it yields CASSTGVTQYF.

There are a few counts of this clonotype. V is TRBV29-1 and J is TRBJ2-2; D is possibly TRBD2 (7 bases). Germline CDR1 reads SQVTM; CDR2 reads ANQGSEA. Trimming took off 6 bases at V and 6 bases at J, with 23 bases between the two ends. The CDR3 runs 16 residues. DNA for the CDR3: TGCAGCGTCCCGGGAGAGCGGGACATGCCCGCCGGGGAGCTGTTTTTT. The encoded protein is CSVPGERDMPAGELFF.

The V and J genes are TRBV7-2 and TRBJ1-2; D gene uncertain. Trimming removed 0 bases at V and 2 bases at J, with 10 bases between. The CDR3 loop spans 15 amino acids. Germline CDR1 SGHTA, CDR2 FQGNSA. CDR3 in amino acids: CASSLAAGQNYGYTF. CDR3 DNA sequence: TGTGCCAGCAGCTTAGCGGCTGGCCAAAACTATGGCTACACCTTC.

The chain employs TRBV29-1 and TRBJ1-1; 9 positions match TRBD1. V lost 3 bases to trimming and J lost 8 bases; unmatched junction nucleotides: 7. The CDR3 has 13 amino acids. Germline lookup yields CDR1 SQVTM and CDR2 ANQGSEA. The CDR3 DNA sequence: TGCAGCGTTGATGGGACAGGGAGTTCGGAAGCTTTCTTT. The encoded protein is CSVDGTGSSEAFF.

This clonotype was seen a handful of times. The CDR3 sequence: CAWSVTSGRNTGELFF. In nucleotides, the CDR3 is TGTGCCTGGAGTGTGACTAGCGGGAGGAACACCGGGGAGCTGTTTTTT. J is TRBJ2-2 and V is TRBV30; TRBD2 matches 12 bases. The J segment lost 1 base and the V segment lost 0 bases, leaving 0 bases of the junction unmatched. The CDR3 runs 16 residues. Looked up from germline, CDR1 is GTSNPN and CDR2 is SVGIG (reference sequence).

J is TRBJ1-6 and V is TRBV7-9; D is perhaps TRBD1 (6 bases). Per the germline V gene, CDR1 is SEHNR and CDR2 is FQNEAQ (reference sequence). Trimming cost V 4 bases and J 7 bases, with 11 bases left between them. CDR3 length equals 14 residues. CDR3 sequence: CASSSGGANSPLHF. CDR3 coding DNA: TGTGCCAGCAGCTCCGGGGGGGCAAATTCACCCCTCCACTTT.

As to this clonotype: Lacking the conserved final phenylalanine or tryptophan, this CDR3 likely reflects a read error. The V gene is TRBV11-2, the J gene TRBJ2-1; weak D call: TRBD1 (6 bases). V lost 4 bases, J lost 10 bases, and 14 bases lay in between. CDR1 is SGHAT and CDR2 is FQNNGV in the germline V gene. The CDR3 loop spans 13 amino acids. CDR3 sequence: CASSSDRTTEQFL. CDR3 DNA sequence: TGTGCCAGCAGCTCCGACAGGACCACGGAGCAGTTCCTC.

The DNA of the CDR3 is TGTGCCAGCAGCTTAGCAGTTTCACCCCTCCACTTT. This gives the protein CASSLAVSPLHF. The V call is TRBV7-2, the J call TRBJ1-6, with D hard to call. The CDR3 runs to 12 residues. V lost 0 bases and J 9 bases, leaving 3 bases between the germline ends. CDR1 is SGHTA, CDR2 FQGNSA, per germline.

This clonotype was observed a few times. The chain is built from TRBV5-1 and TRBJ2-6; tentative D call: TRBD1 (6 bases). CDR3 length equals 17 residues. CDR1 and CDR2 (germline): SGHRS, YFSETQ. The ends were cut back, 7 bases at V and 4 bases at J, with 21 bases in the middle. DNA for the CDR3: TGCGCCAGCGAGGCTGTAGGGGGTTACGGCGGGGCCAACGTCCTGACTTTC. Translating gives CASEAVGGYGGANVLTF. Complete variable domain (other parts from reference TRBV5-1 and TRBJ2-6): KAGVTQTPRYLIKTRGQQVTLSCSPISGHRSVSWYQQTPGQGLQFLFEYFSETQRNKGNFPGRFSGRQFSNSRSEMNVSTLELGDSALYLCASEAVGGYGGANVLTFGAGSRLTVL.

This clonotype was observed at least ten times. CDR3 residues: CATSDPGTNTGELFF. CDR3 coding DNA: TGTGCCACCAGTGACCCCGGGACAAACACCGGGGAGCTGTTTTTT. This chain links TRBV24-1 with TRBJ2-2, with D perhaps matching TRBD1 (6 bases). V was cut by 4 bases and J by 2 bases, with 10 bases left in between. This CDR3 is built from 15 residues. CDR1 is KGHDR and CDR2 is SFDVKD in the germline V gene.

In its sample, this clonotype was seen a few times. J is TRBJ2-1 and V is TRBV5-4; 13 bases match TRBD2. CDR3 length: 20 residues. CDR1 and CDR2 from the germline V gene are SGHNT and YYREEE (reference sequence). Unmatched junction bases numbered 23, after V lost 3 bases and J lost 11 bases. The CDR3 bases are TGTGCCAGCAGCTCGACATCCGGGACTCCAGGACGACTAGCGGGAGGTCAGCAGTTCTTC. It yields the protein CASSSTSGTPGRLAGGQQFF. Full variable domain (missing parts from reference TRBV5-4 and TRBJ2-1): ETGVTQSPTHLIKTRGQQVTLRCSSQSGHNTVSWYQQALGQGPQFIFQYYREEENGRGNFPPRFSGLQFPNYSSELNVNALELDDSALYLCASSSTSGTPGRLAGGQQFFGPGTRLTVL.

The chain uses TRBV15 and TRBJ1-4, with D unresolved. This CDR3 region has 13 residues. V was shortened by 8 bases and J by 5 bases, with 12 bases between the two germline ends. CDR1 and CDR2 from the germline V gene are LNHNV and YYDKDF (reference sequence). CDR3 DNA sequence: TGTGCCACCGAGGAGTTCGGGAATGAAAAACTGTTTTTT. This codes for CATEEFGNEKLFF.